Given below is one TCR beta chain in context. Its antigen is not known. The sample is drawn from a study of type 1 regulatory T cells. Study background: T-allo10 is a Tr1-enriched, alloantigen-specific CD4 T cell product made in vitro.

TCRdb fed the reads into MiXCR, producing one record per CDR3 protein. The repertoire has tens of thousands of distinct CDR3 sequences, less than 25% of them found once; the top ten carry 7% to 10%. Germline values: CDR1 SGHDN, CDR2 FVKESK. V gave up 4 bases and J gave up 3 bases; unmatched junction bases: 25. The CDR3 covers 22 residues. Study observations and caveats: Compared with non-type 1 regulatory T cells, type 1 regulatory T cells showed a more restricted TCR repertoire.

The rearrangement joins TRBV14 to TRBJ1-1, with 11 bases that match TRBD1. This sequence originates from a human donor in good health. Source material: cultured type 1 regulatory T (Tr1) cells, either the whole culture or a sorted fraction (not recorded which). In DNA, the CDR3 is TGTGCCAGCAGCCCCCTCGCAAGGTTTGGGGGGACAGGGGGAATTGGATACACTGAAGCTTTCTTT. This codes for CASSPLARFGGTGGIGYTEAFF. The full variable domain, its missing parts supplied by reference TRBV14 and TRBJ1-1, is EAGVTQFPSHSVIEKGQTVTLRCDPISGHDNLYWYRRVMGKEIKFLLHFVKESKQDESGMPNNRFLAERTGGTYSTLKVQPAELEDSGVYFCASSPLARFGGTGGIGYTEAFFGQGTRLTVV.